A selection of T cell receptor beta chains follows, all from one sample in a study of neurological immune-mediated disorders. A single record per CDR3 protein comes from TCRdb applying MiXCR to the 5' RACE reads. This sample has roughly 80,000 distinct CDR3 sequences, with around 9.9% found just once. The specimen was PBMCs. The receptors shown here come from a man aged 50-59 years in good health. CDR3s include the opening cysteine and the closing phenylalanine or tryptophan.

CDR3 protein | CDR3 length | V gene
CASRRSHGSPSYNEQFF | 17 | TRBV6-5
CASSLGTRYDEQYF | 14 | TRBV4-3
CSATDRAPDTQYF | 13 | TRBV20-1
CASRLRETRSTDTQYF | 16 | TRBV12-3/TRBV12-4
CASSLRPGQGKGYTF | 15 | TRBV7-6
CASTDRGPGELFF | 13 | TRBV6-6
CASSIGTSGSDEQFF | 15 | TRBV19
CASSLPRGATRTGELFF | 17 | TRBV11-2
CASSLALGVSSYEQYF | 16 | TRBV5-1
CSASRAGGYTEAFF | 14 | TRBV20-1
CSASRDTEVYGYTF | 14 | TRBV20-1
CSVDLDRGPGNTIYF | 15 | TRBV29-1
CASSSSVRANTGELFF | 16 | TRBV5-1
CASSPRRTAVNYEQYF | 16 | TRBV7-2
CASSLRGTRELFF | 13 | TRBV5-6
CASSSDGGSNQPQHF | 15 | TRBV5-1
CASSAQPNTGELFF | 14 | TRBV5-1
CASIVTDQSYEQYF | 14 | TRBV14
CASSDPGQSYEQYF | 14 | TRBV9
CASTLQGSNYGYTF | 14 | TRBV6-6
CASSLVAASGANVLTF | 16 | TRBV5-1
CASTNRTGNSGNTIYF | 16 | TRBV7-9
CASSSSAGVGEKLFF | 15 | TRBV27
CASSQILAGGLSDTQYF | 17 | TRBV3-1
CATSRDVAGRETQYF | 15 | TRBV15
CASTEGRDPYNEQFF | 15 | TRBV12-3/TRBV12-4
CSSSPWRGASNSPLHF | 16 | TRBV27
CASSYSTEQYF | 11 | TRBV6-2/TRBV6-3
CSARARVQAIYGYTF | 15 | TRBV20-1
CSVVLVGLGEYNEQFF | 16 | TRBV29-1
CASRAIGPHYEQYF | 14 | TRBV6-2/TRBV6-3
CASSPNQGATGYTF | 14 | TRBV7-9
CASSLGQFNTEAFF | 14 | TRBV9